The clone carrying this T cell receptor beta chain appeared a single time. These data come from a study of shared clonotypes between healthy human individuals. The CDR3 spans 15 residues. Trimming left V 4 bases short and J 1 base short, with 13 bases between. Germline V gene data show CDR1 as SNHLY and CDR2 as FYNNEI. Researchers divided each subset's genomic DNA evenly across several immunoSEQ plates. TCRdb keeps only in-frame clones here, not all; method: immunoSEQ multiplex PCR. The sample holds some 2,500,000 clones, roughly 93% seen once. The TCR sequence derives from a man aged 18 to 30 in good health. Some clones in this sample may be carry-over from other donors' samples. The material sequenced was naive CD4+ T cells from PBMCs. Specified subset: CD45RA+ positively selected. This chain joins TRBV2 and TRBJ1-1; D is possibly TRBD1 (6 bases). CDR3 region: CASSVSGQTNTEAFF. The CDR3 bases are TGTGCCAGCAGTGTTAGTGGACAGACGAACACTGAAGCTTTCTTT.